This passage covers 27 T cell receptor beta chains from one sample sequenced in a study of T-cell reconstitution after alpha-beta-depleted transplantation in children. As it was prepared, the TCRbeta library received unique molecular identifiers. One entry per CDR3 protein results from TCRdb running MiXCR on the PCR reads. The table records about 240,000 distinct CDR3 sequences, over 20% of them present only once. The sample was PBMCs, taken before TCRalphabeta/CD19-depleted stem cell transplant. These receptors were obtained from a girl aged 2-10 years with Fanconi anemia, due to receive a stem cell transplant.

In this sample, this clonotype turned up many times. The chain links TRBV20-1 to TRBJ2-1, with 14 bases matching TRBD2. The CDR3 loop spans 14 amino acids. Germline V gives CDR1 DFQATT, CDR2 SNEGSKA (reference sequence). J lost 7 bases, V lost 2 bases, and 1 base had no gene match. The CDR3 sequence is CSARRTSGRNEQFF. CDR3 bases: TGCAGTGCTAGACGGACTAGCGGGAGGAATGAGCAGTTCTTC.

This clonotype was observed at least ten times. CDR3 in DNA: TGCAGCGTTGGAGGACAAGCCAATTCACCCCTCCACTTT. Translating it yields CSVGGQANSPLHF. V and J are TRBV29-1 and TRBJ1-6; possibly TRBD1 for D (5 bases). The CDR3 loop spans 13 amino acids. Trimming took 4 bases from V and 7 from J, leaving 11 bases between them. From germline, CDR1 is SQVTM and CDR2 ANQGSEA.

This clonotype was seen at least ten times. This rearrangement joins TRBV20-1 to TRBJ1-1; D is undetermined. CDR3 length equals 11 residues. Germline values: CDR1 DFQATT, CDR2 SNEGSKA (reference sequence). The V end lost 3 bases, the J end lost 3 bases, and 5 bases lay between the germline ends. CDR3 amino acids: CSASRDTEAFF. The DNA of the CDR3 is TGCAGTGCTAGTAGAGACACTGAAGCTTTCTTT.

The V and J genes are TRBV5-1 and TRBJ1-2, with TRBD1 matching over 11 bases. Germline values: CDR1 SGHRS, CDR2 YFSETQ. The V and J ends lost 6 bases and 4 bases, in that order; junction bases with no gene match: 5. The CDR3 has 14 residues. CDR3 in DNA: TGCGCCAGCACCATAGGGACAGGGGGCTATGGCTACACCTTC. This translates into CASTIGTGGYGYTF.

Remarks on this clonotype: This clone may be a read error of a much larger clone one base away. V usage is TRBV9 and J usage is TRBJ2-1; D is undetermined. CDR1 is SGDLS and CDR2 is YYNGEE in the germline V gene. This CDR3 is built from 12 residues. Trimming removed 0 bases at V and 9 bases at J, with 7 bases between. The CDR3 sequence: CASSVELGEQFF. DNA of the CDR3: TGTGCCAGCAGCGTAGAATTGGGTGAGCAGTTCTTC. The complete variable domain, with remaining parts taken from reference TRBV9 and TRBJ2-1, reads DSGVTQTPKHLITATGQRVTLRCSPRSGDLSVYWYQQSLDQGLQFLIQYYNGEERAKGNILERFSAQQFPDLHSELNLSSLELGDSALYFCASSVELGEQFFGPGTRLTVL.

This clonotype has more than one count but fewer than ten. The V gene is TRBV20-1, the J gene TRBJ2-1, with 7 bases lining up with TRBD2. The germline V gene has CDR1 DFQATT and CDR2 SNEGSKA (reference sequence). V dropped 5 bases and J dropped 8; count of bases not matched to a gene: 6. The CDR3 has 12 amino acids. The chain's CDR3 is CSAEGGRDEQFF. CDR3 coding DNA: TGCAGTGCTGAGGGAGGGCGGGATGAGCAGTTCTTC.

This clonotype was counted many times. In DNA, the CDR3 is TGTGCCATCAGTGAGGAAACAGTTTATGGCTACACCTTC. Protein sequence: CAISEETVYGYTF. J is TRBJ1-2 and V is TRBV10-3, with D uncertain. The CDR3 has 13 amino acids. Per germline, CDR1 ENHRY and CDR2 SYGVKD. Trimming cost V 2 bases and J 5 bases, with 9 bases left between them.

In its sample, this clonotype was seen a few times. V and J are TRBV20-1 and TRBJ2-7; 8 bases are a match to TRBD2. The CDR3 runs to 13 residues. Germline V gene sequence: CDR1 DFQATT, CDR2 SNEGSKA (reference sequence). CDR3 loop: CRARSGRGYEQYF. CDR3 nucleotide sequence: TGCAGGGCCCGGAGCGGGAGAGGGTACGAGCAGTACTTC.

This chain uses TRBV10-1 with TRBJ2-3, with TRBD1 identical over 7 bases. CDR1 and CDR2 from the germline V gene are WNHNN and SYGVQD (reference sequence). The V gene end was trimmed by 4 bases and the J gene end by 4 bases; junction bases not matched to a gene: 2. CDR3 size: 13 residues. CDR3 residues: CASSGQGADTQYF. In DNA form, the CDR3 reads TGCGCCAGCAGTGGACAGGGCGCAGATACGCAGTATTTT.

V is TRBV21-1 and J is TRBJ1-5; TRBD1, the table's D call, was not compared with the DNA. TRBV21-1 is classified as a pseudogene. CDR3 length equals 16 residues. The CDR3 DNA reads as TGTGCCAGCAGCAATCGGAACGGGGGAAGGAATCAGCCCCAGCATTTT. It translates to CASSNRNGGRNQPQHF.

This clonotype was detected ten times or more. The chain recombines TRBV29-1 with TRBJ2-5; unclear D gene. The CDR3 has 13 residues. Trimming stripped 1 base from V and 5 bases from J, with 11 bases between. CDR1 SQVTM and CDR2 ANQGSEA come from the germline V gene. CDR3 DNA sequence: TGCAGCGTTGAAGGGGTTCGCGTTGAGACCCAGTACTTC. Its protein product is CSVEGVRVETQYF.

This clonotype was seen many times. The chain employs TRBV20-1 and TRBJ2-7, with 7 bases aligning to TRBD1. V was clipped by 2 bases and J by 3 bases; unmatched bases: 7. The CDR3 has 14 residues. Germline loops: CDR1 DFQATT, CDR2 SNEGSKA (reference sequence). The CDR3 DNA follows: TGCAGTGCTAGACCCAGGGGGAGCCACTACGAGCAGTACTTC. This encodes CSARPRGSHYEQYF.

This clonotype was detected a few times. The gene calls are TRBV29-1 and TRBJ1-2; D not certain. The CDR3 is made up of 14 amino acids. V shed 3 bases and J shed 3 bases, with 14 bases lying between them. Germline CDR1 is SQVTM and CDR2 is ANQGSEA. This CDR3 is CSVDQELWDYGYTF. The DNA of the CDR3 is TGCAGCGTTGACCAGGAACTGTGGGACTATGGCTACACCTTC.

This clonotype has ten or more counts. Here the CDR3 reads CASSLAGQGWYEQYF. The CDR3 DNA is TGTGCCAGCAGCTTAGCGGGACAGGGTTGGTACGAGCAGTACTTC. This chain uses TRBV7-2 with TRBJ2-7, with 9 bases identical to TRBD1. V trimming: 0 bases; J trimming: 4 bases; junction bases outside the gene matches: 4. The CDR3 runs 15 residues. Germline V gene lookup returns CDR1 SGHTA and CDR2 FQGNSA.

Many counts were recorded for this clonotype. The chain couples TRBV6-5 to TRBJ2-1; D possibly corresponds to TRBD1 (6 bases). The CDR3 extends over 15 amino acids. Germline CDR1 is MNHEY and CDR2 is SVGAGI. V was trimmed by 2 bases and J by 0 bases, leaving 8 bases between them. The CDR3 nucleotides read TGTGCCAGCAGTTACGGGGGCAGCTCCTACAATGAGCAGTTCTTC. It yields the protein CASSYGGSSYNEQFF.

This clonotype was seen repeatedly, ten times or more. The CDR3 region is CASSLEAANNEQFF. Written as DNA, the CDR3 is TGTGCCAGCAGCTTAGAGGCTGCAAACAATGAGCAGTTCTTC. The gene calls are TRBV7-6 and TRBJ2-1, with no clear D. The CDR3 covers 14 residues. CDR1 and CDR2 from the germline V gene are SGHVS and FNYEAQ. Trimming stripped 1 base from V and 5 bases from J, with 9 bases between.

This clonotype has only a few counts. V gene TRBV29-1 combines with J gene TRBJ2-7; D may be TRBD1 or TRBD2 (5 bases each). The CDR3 is made up of 13 amino acids. Germline assignment: CDR1 SQVTM and CDR2 ANQGSEA. The germline V and J ends were trimmed by 7 bases and 5 bases, with 18 bases remaining between them. Here the CDR3 reads CSAAPQRGNEQYF. In DNA, the CDR3 is TGCAGCGCAGCCCCACAGAGGGGAAACGAGCAGTACTTC.

This clonotype has more than one count but fewer than ten. V and J are TRBV29-1 and TRBJ1-2; D remains unclear. CDR3 length: 12 residues. Trimming shortened V by 4 bases and J by 7 bases, and 13 bases separated the two germline ends. Germline CDR1 is SQVTM and CDR2 is ANQGSEA. The CDR3 loop reads CSVALGTAGYTF. CDR3 coding DNA: TGCAGCGTTGCCTTGGGAACAGCTGGCTACACCTTC.

The chain combines TRBV12-3 or TRBV12-4 with TRBJ1-5, with 9 nucleotides matching TRBD1. J lost 2 bases, V lost 7 bases, and 12 bases had no gene match. There are 17 residues in the CDR3. For the CDR3, the DNA is TGTGCCAGCACCGGGGGGACAGGGCTATGGGGCAATCAGCCCCAGCATTTT. Its protein is CASTGGTGLWGNQPQHF.

This clonotype was observed many times. The gene calls are TRBV12-3 or TRBV12-4 and TRBJ1-1; no clear D. The CDR3 spans 15 residues. Trimming shortened V by 5 bases and J by 1 base, and 14 bases separated the two germline ends. The CDR3 DNA reads as TGTGCCAGCAGTCGGACGGAGAGGAGGAACACTGAAGCTTTCTTT. Amino acid sequence: CASSRTERRNTEAFF.

This chain connects TRBV28 to TRBJ2-7; 8 bases agree with TRBD1. Germline CDR1 and CDR2: MDHEN and SYDVKM. CDR3 size: 15 residues. J was trimmed by 0 bases and V by 6 bases; bases with no gene match: 7. The CDR3, as DNA: TGTGCCAGCAGGCACCCCAGGGGGCGCTCCTACGAGCAGTACTTC. Amino acids: CASRHPRGRSYEQYF. The whole variable domain, remainder taken from reference TRBV28 and TRBJ2-7, is DVKVTQSSRYLVKRTGEKVFLECVQDMDHENMFWYRQDPGLGLRLIYFSYDVKMKEKGDIPEGYSVSREKKERFSLILESASTNQTSMYLCASRHPRGRSYEQYFGPGTRLTVT.

The V gene is TRBV7-3, the J gene TRBJ2-2; 8 bases line up with TRBD2. Germline loops: CDR1 SGHTA, CDR2 FQGTGA. The CDR3 totals 16 residues. With 5 bases clipped from V and 0 bases from J, the junction kept 5 bases outside the gene matches. For the CDR3, the DNA is TGTGCCAGCAGCGTACTCGGGGGGGCGAACACCGGGGAGCTGTTTTTT. Amino acids: CASSVLGGANTGELFF.

The J gene is TRBJ2-5, the V gene TRBV29-1; no reliable D call. Trimming pared 0 bases from V and 1 base from J, leaving 9 bases between. The germline CDR1 and CDR2 sequences are SQVTM and ANQGSEA. The CDR3 has 14 amino acids. CDR3 in amino acids: CSVEDGKGQETQYF. The CDR3 DNA reads as TGCAGCGTTGAAGATGGGAAGGGCCAAGAGACCCAGTACTTC. Together with reference TRBV29-1 and TRBJ2-5, the CDR3 gives the full variable domain: SAVISQKPSRDICQRGTSLTIQCQVDSQVTMMFWYRQQPGQSLTLIATANQGSEATYESGFVIDKFPISRPNLTFSTLTVSNMSPEDSSIYLCSVEDGKGQETQYFGPGTRLLVL.

This clonotype was observed many times. The V gene is TRBV12-3 or TRBV12-4, the J gene TRBJ1-5; D not resolved. Deletions cut 1 base from V and 2 bases from J, with 9 bases between. The CDR3 covers 15 residues. The CDR3, as DNA: TGTGCCAGCAGTTTAGTGGGGAAGGGCAATCAGCCCCAGCATTTT. It translates to CASSLVGKGNQPQHF.

The V call is TRBV29-1, the J call TRBJ2-3; no firm D call. The CDR3 sequence is 12 residues long. Germline V gives CDR1 SQVTM, CDR2 ANQGSEA. V lost 6 bases and J 0 bases, leaving 7 bases between the germline ends. Written as DNA, the CDR3 is TGCAGCGTGGGTATAAGCACAGATACGCAGTATTTT. Protein sequence: CSVGISTDTQYF.

V usage is TRBV29-1 and J usage is TRBJ2-2; D might be TRBD1 (5 bases). Germline values: CDR1 SQVTM, CDR2 ANQGSEA. The CDR3 loop spans 12 amino acids. Trimming removed 6 bases from V and 3 bases from J, with 8 bases in between. The CDR3 region has the DNA TGCAGCGTGGACAATTACACCGGGGAGCTGTTTTTT. Protein: CSVDNYTGELFF.

This clonotype has at least ten counts. The J gene is TRBJ2-3, the V gene TRBV12-3 or TRBV12-4; D gene uncertain. CDR3 length equals 13 residues. V dropped 2 bases and J dropped 5 bases, with 8 bases sitting between them. The CDR3 DNA follows: TGTGCCAGCAGTTTACTCCGCGGAGATACGCAGTATTTT. Amino acids: CASSLLRGDTQYF.